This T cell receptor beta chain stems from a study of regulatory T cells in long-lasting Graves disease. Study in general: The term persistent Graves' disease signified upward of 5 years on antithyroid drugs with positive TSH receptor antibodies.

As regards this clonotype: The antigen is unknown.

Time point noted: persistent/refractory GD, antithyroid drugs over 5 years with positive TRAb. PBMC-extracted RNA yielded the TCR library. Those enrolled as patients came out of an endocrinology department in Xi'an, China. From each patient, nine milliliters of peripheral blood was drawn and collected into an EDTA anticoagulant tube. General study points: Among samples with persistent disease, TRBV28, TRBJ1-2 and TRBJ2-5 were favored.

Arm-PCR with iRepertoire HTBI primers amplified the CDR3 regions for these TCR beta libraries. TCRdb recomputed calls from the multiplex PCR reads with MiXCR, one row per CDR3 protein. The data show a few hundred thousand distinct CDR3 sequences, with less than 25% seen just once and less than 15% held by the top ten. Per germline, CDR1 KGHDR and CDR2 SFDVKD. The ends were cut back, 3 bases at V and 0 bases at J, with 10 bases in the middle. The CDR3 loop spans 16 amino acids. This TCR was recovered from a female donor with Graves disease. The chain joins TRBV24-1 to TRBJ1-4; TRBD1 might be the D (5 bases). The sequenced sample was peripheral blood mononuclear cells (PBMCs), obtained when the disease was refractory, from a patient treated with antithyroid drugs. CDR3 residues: CATSDPRGATNEKLFF. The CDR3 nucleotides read TGTGCCACCAGTGATCCCCGGGGGGCAACTAATGAAAAACTGTTTTTT.